This record covers a single T cell receptor (beta chain). CDR3 length equals 15 residues. The V gene lost 6 bases and the J gene lost 3 bases, with 17 bases spanning the gap. Germline CDR1 reads SGHDN; CDR2 reads FVKESK. The source of the sample is a study of T cell changes during pregnancy in multiple sclerosis. The assay was immunoSEQ multiplex PCR, and TCRdb's table has in-frame clones only and misses some. The sample holds tens of thousands of clones, roughly 90% seen once. The specimen was peripheral blood, collected in the first trimester of pregnancy. The chain combines TRBV14 with TRBJ2-5, with D perhaps TRBD1 (6 bases). The TCR comes from a female donor with multiple sclerosis, enrolled in a pregnancy study. The DNA for the CDR3 is TGTGCCAGCAGACCCGATCAGGGGCCCAAAGAGACCCAGTACTTC. Protein product: CASRPDQGPKETQYF.